This T cell receptor (beta chain) was sequenced in a study of T cell clones after liver transplantation. Study details: Three of eight recipients were HCV-positive; others had non-autoimmune, non-viral indications. Until 12-24 months post-transplant, subjects got standard immunosuppression and no induction.

Here immunoSEQ multiplex PCR was the method, and the copy in TCRdb shows in-frame clones only, minus some. The repertoire holds about 99,000 clones, with around 86% as singletons. The study's findings and limits: In 5 of 8 subjects, circulating graft-donor-reactive CD4 TCRbeta sequences fell significantly after transplant. In two subjects, few donor cells limited the measurable donor-reactive repertoire.

CDR1 and CDR2 from the germline V gene are SGHNT and YENEEA. V lost 3 bases and J 3 bases, leaving 8 bases between the germline ends. This CDR3 has 13 residues. In the case of this clone: The target antigen is unknown.

The receptor was derived from a human donor who received a liver transplant. The specimen comprised CD4+ T cells from blood, sampled before liver transplant. This chain links TRBV11-3 with TRBJ2-5; D uncertain. The chain's CDR3 is CASSFRYEETQYF. CDR3 sequence (DNA): TGTGCCAGCAGCTTTCGGTACGAAGAGACCCAGTACTTC.